This is a list of T cell receptor beta chains from one sample in a study of blood T cells in healthy people across ages. MiXCR, applied by TCRdb to the 5' RACE reads, yields one record per CDR3 protein. The sample includes approximately 830,000 distinct CDR3 sequences, around 68% of them seen just once. The sample taken for sequencing was blood. Receptor source: a man between 25 and 39 years old in good health. Each CDR3 is given with its conserved first and last residue. Fields, in order: D gene, J gene, clone size, V gene, CDR3 protein, CDR3 DNA. D genes are given only for firm matches. The listing skips clone size in some rows; elsewhere it reads once, few, many or a size class.

D gene: -; J gene: TRBJ1-6; clone size: -; V gene: TRBV3-1; CDR3 protein: CASSQGEYRSPLHF; CDR3 DNA: TGTGCCAGCAGCCAAGGAGAGTACAGGTCACCCCTCCACTTT
D gene: TRBD1; J gene: TRBJ2-2; clone size: -; V gene: TRBV12-3/TRBV12-4; CDR3 protein: CASSSPGQAGGELFF; CDR3 DNA: TGTGCCAGCAGTTCTCCGGGACAGGCTGGCGGGGAGCTGTTTTTT
D gene: -; J gene: TRBJ2-7; clone size: -; V gene: TRBV11-2; CDR3 protein: CASSYSGNTYEQYF; CDR3 DNA: TGTGCCAGCAGCTATTCAGGGAATACCTACGAGCAGTACTTC
D gene: TRBD2; J gene: TRBJ2-1; clone size: -; V gene: TRBV11-3; CDR3 protein: CASSRLAGESSYNEQFF; CDR3 DNA: TGTGCCAGCAGCCGACTAGCGGGGGAGAGCTCCTACAATGAGCAGTTCTTC
D gene: TRBD2; J gene: TRBJ2-3; clone size: few; V gene: TRBV12-3/TRBV12-4; CDR3 protein: CASSFRSGGTDTQYF; CDR3 DNA: TGTGCCAGCAGTTTTAGAAGCGGGGGCACAGATACGCAGTATTTT
D gene: TRBD1; J gene: TRBJ2-7; clone size: -; V gene: TRBV7-2; CDR3 protein: CASSPRTGGFEYF; CDR3 DNA: TGTGCCAGCAGCCCCCGGACAGGGGGCTTTGAGTACTTC
D gene: TRBD1; J gene: TRBJ2-5; clone size: -; V gene: TRBV12-3/TRBV12-4; CDR3 protein: CASRPGQSYQETQYF; CDR3 DNA: TGTGCCAGCAGACCGGGACAGTCGTACCAAGAGACCCAGTACTTC
D gene: -; J gene: TRBJ1-2; clone size: few; V gene: TRBV7-2; CDR3 protein: CASSVDGYGYTF; CDR3 DNA: TGTGCCAGCAGCGTCGACGGTTATGGCTACACCTTC
D gene: -; J gene: TRBJ1-6; clone size: -; V gene: TRBV4-2; CDR3 protein: CASSQAQVNYNSPLHF; CDR3 DNA: TGTGCCAGCAGCCAAGCGCAGGTGAACTATAATTCACCCCTCCACTTT
D gene: TRBD1; J gene: TRBJ1-2; clone size: -; V gene: TRBV7-9; CDR3 protein: CASLGQEQNSLYGYTF; CDR3 DNA: TGTGCCAGCCTTGGACAGGAGCAAAACAGTCTCTATGGCTACACCTTC
D gene: TRBD2; J gene: TRBJ2-1; clone size: -; V gene: TRBV18; CDR3 protein: CASSPSTSQGEQFF; CDR3 DNA: TGTGCCAGCTCACCCTCGACTAGCCAGGGTGAGCAGTTCTTC
D gene: TRBD2; J gene: TRBJ2-3; clone size: few; V gene: TRBV29-1; CDR3 protein: CSVEWLAGGLATTDTQYF; CDR3 DNA: TGCAGCGTTGAATGGTTAGCGGGGGGTCTTGCAACAACAGATACGCAGTATTTT
D gene: -; J gene: TRBJ1-2; clone size: -; V gene: TRBV20-1; CDR3 protein: CSAPDSGNYGYTF; CDR3 DNA: TGCAGTGCGCCCGACAGTGGTAACTATGGCTACACCTTC
D gene: -; J gene: TRBJ2-7; clone size: -; V gene: TRBV3-1; CDR3 protein: CASSQPGAGSYEQYF; CDR3 DNA: TGTGCCAGCAGCCAGCCCGGGGCGGGCTCCTACGAGCAGTACTTC
D gene: -; J gene: TRBJ1-1; clone size: few; V gene: TRBV7-3; CDR3 protein: CASSLIGATEAFF; CDR3 DNA: TGTGCCAGTAGCTTAATCGGCGCCACTGAAGCTTTCTTT
D gene: -; J gene: TRBJ2-3; clone size: -; V gene: TRBV10-3; CDR3 protein: CAISWEDTQYF; CDR3 DNA: TGTGCCATCAGTTGGGAGGATACGCAGTATTTT
D gene: -; J gene: TRBJ2-5; clone size: -; V gene: TRBV15; CDR3 protein: CATRRWDTLKETQYF; CDR3 DNA: TGTGCCACCCGCAGATGGGACACCCTTAAAGAGACCCAGTACTTC
D gene: -; J gene: TRBJ2-4; clone size: few; V gene: TRBV6-2/TRBV6-3; CDR3 protein: CASSYSMSNQYF; CDR3 DNA: TGTGCCAGCAGTTACTCGATGTCGAATCAGTACTTC
D gene: TRBD1; J gene: TRBJ1-2; clone size: many; V gene: TRBV18; CDR3 protein: CASSPTGNYGYTF; CDR3 DNA: TGCGCCAGCAGCCCGACAGGGAACTATGGCTACACCTTC
D gene: TRBD1; J gene: TRBJ2-7; clone size: few; V gene: TRBV28; CDR3 protein: CASSQGTADYEQYF; CDR3 DNA: TGTGCCAGCTCGCAGGGGACAGCAGACTACGAGCAGTACTTC
D gene: -; J gene: TRBJ2-3; clone size: -; V gene: TRBV20-1; CDR3 protein: CSARDQVLDTQYF; CDR3 DNA: TGCAGTGCTAGAGATCAGGTGTTAGATACGCAGTATTTT
D gene: TRBD1; J gene: TRBJ2-5; clone size: -; V gene: TRBV5-1; CDR3 protein: CASRETGSETQYF; CDR3 DNA: TGCGCCAGCAGAGAGACAGGGAGCGAGACCCAGTACTTC
D gene: -; J gene: TRBJ1-2; clone size: -; V gene: TRBV29-1; CDR3 protein: CSVLGAGVDTNYGYTF; CDR3 DNA: TGCAGCGTCCTAGGGGCAGGGGTGGATACTAACTATGGCTACACCTTC
D gene: -; J gene: TRBJ2-1; clone size: -; V gene: TRBV7-3; CDR3 protein: CASSLSPPGAEQFF; CDR3 DNA: TGTGCCAGCAGCTTAAGCCCCCCAGGTGCTGAGCAGTTCTTC
D gene: TRBD1; J gene: TRBJ2-5; clone size: -; V gene: TRBV4-3; CDR3 protein: CASSRGQGVGETQYF; CDR3 DNA: TGCGCCAGCAGCCGAGGACAGGGGGTCGGGGAGACCCAGTACTTC
D gene: -; J gene: TRBJ2-7; clone size: -; V gene: TRBV20-1; CDR3 protein: CSARVLFRTEGYEQYF; CDR3 DNA: TGCAGTGCTAGAGTTCTCTTTAGGACAGAAGGCTACGAGCAGTACTTC
D gene: -; J gene: TRBJ2-5; clone size: -; V gene: TRBV6-5; CDR3 protein: CASSYSKQQTQYF; CDR3 DNA: TGTGCCAGCAGTTACTCGAAGCAGCAGACCCAGTACTTC
D gene: -; J gene: TRBJ2-4; clone size: once; V gene: TRBV15; CDR3 protein: CATSGPPIAKNIQYF; CDR3 DNA: TGTGCCACCAGCGGCCCTCCCATAGCCAAAAACATTCAGTACTTC
D gene: TRBD2; J gene: TRBJ2-1; clone size: -; V gene: TRBV9; CDR3 protein: CASSVAGGGANNEQFF; CDR3 DNA: TGTGCCAGCAGCGTAGCGGGCGGGGGGGCCAACAATGAGCAGTTCTTC
D gene: -; J gene: TRBJ2-7; clone size: -; V gene: TRBV11-2; CDR3 protein: CASSFTGTVSYEQYF; CDR3 DNA: TGTGCCAGCAGCTTTACCGGGACCGTCTCCTACGAGCAGTACTTC
D gene: TRBD2; J gene: TRBJ2-3; clone size: -; V gene: TRBV2; CDR3 protein: CASTLGLAGANPSTDTQYF; CDR3 DNA: TGTGCCAGCACCCTCGGACTAGCGGGGGCGAACCCGAGCACAGATACGCAGTATTTT
D gene: -; J gene: TRBJ2-1; clone size: once; V gene: TRBV7-3; CDR3 protein: CASSLMVGNEQFF; CDR3 DNA: TGTGCCAGCAGCTTAATGGTGGGCAATGAGCAGTTCTTC
D gene: -; J gene: TRBJ1-1; clone size: -; V gene: TRBV9; CDR3 protein: CASSLSPRRAGTEAFF; CDR3 DNA: TGTGCCAGCAGCCTCTCCCCCCGAAGGGCCGGCACTGAAGCTTTCTTT
D gene: -; J gene: TRBJ2-7; clone size: -; V gene: TRBV29-1; CDR3 protein: CSVVPTGFLPRASYEQYF; CDR3 DNA: TGCAGCGTTGTCCCGACAGGCTTCCTCCCACGGGCATCCTACGAGCAGTACTTC
D gene: -; J gene: TRBJ2-5; clone size: -; V gene: TRBV6-2/TRBV6-3; CDR3 protein: CASWPGRETQYF; CDR3 DNA: TGTGCCAGCTGGCCCGGGCGGGAGACCCAGTACTTC
D gene: -; J gene: TRBJ1-6; clone size: -; V gene: TRBV6-1; CDR3 protein: CASSEQGSYNSPLHF; CDR3 DNA: TGTGCCAGCAGTGAGCAGGGCTCCTATAATTCACCCCTCCACTTT
D gene: TRBD2; J gene: TRBJ2-7; clone size: -; V gene: TRBV27; CDR3 protein: CASSPGLANEQYF; CDR3 DNA: TGTGCCAGCAGTCCGGGACTAGCCAACGAGCAGTACTTC
D gene: TRBD1; J gene: TRBJ2-1; clone size: once; V gene: TRBV3-1; CDR3 protein: CASSRDRGRTNEQFF; CDR3 DNA: TGTGCCAGCAGCCGGGACAGGGGCCGGACGAATGAGCAGTTCTTC
D gene: TRBD1; J gene: TRBJ1-2; clone size: -; V gene: TRBV12-3/TRBV12-4; CDR3 protein: CASGGRGQGLSVGYGYTF; CDR3 DNA: TGTGCCAGCGGGGGGCGGGGACAGGGCTTATCCGTAGGCTATGGCTACACCTTC
D gene: TRBD2; J gene: TRBJ2-3; clone size: -; V gene: TRBV4-3; CDR3 protein: CASSPRDPWGGTSTDTQYF; CDR3 DNA: TGCGCCAGCAGCCCCCGGGATCCCTGGGGGGGGACTAGCACAGATACGCAGTATTTT
D gene: -; J gene: TRBJ2-3; clone size: few; V gene: TRBV7-3; CDR3 protein: CASSLVGGYTDTQYF; CDR3 DNA: TGTGCCAGCAGCTTAGTGGGAGGTTACACAGATACGCAGTATTTT
D gene: TRBD1; J gene: TRBJ2-3; clone size: -; V gene: TRBV28; CDR3 protein: CASRTTGAAGTDTQYF; CDR3 DNA: TGTGCCAGCAGAACGACAGGGGCGGCGGGCACAGATACGCAGTATTTT
D gene: -; J gene: TRBJ2-3; clone size: -; V gene: TRBV20-1; CDR3 protein: CSARDRVGTDTQYF; CDR3 DNA: TGCAGTGCTAGAGATCGGGTGGGAACAGATACGCAGTATTTT
D gene: -; J gene: TRBJ1-5; clone size: -; V gene: TRBV4-3; CDR3 protein: CASSQEEGWGQPQHF; CDR3 DNA: TGCGCCAGCAGCCAGGAGGAGGGTTGGGGTCAGCCCCAGCATTTT
D gene: -; J gene: TRBJ2-5; clone size: many; V gene: TRBV7-2; CDR3 protein: CASSLVEGEKTQYF; CDR3 DNA: TGTGCCAGCAGCTTAGTTGAGGGGGAGAAGACCCAGTACTTC
D gene: -; J gene: TRBJ2-5; clone size: -; V gene: TRBV20-1; CDR3 protein: CSASLPGGWETQYF; CDR3 DNA: TGCAGTGCTTCCCTCCCAGGGGGGTGGGAGACCCAGTACTTC
D gene: TRBD2; J gene: TRBJ2-1; clone size: -; V gene: TRBV7-3; CDR3 protein: CASSPWTSGGNNEQFF; CDR3 DNA: TGTGCCAGCAGCCCCTGGACTAGCGGGGGCAACAATGAGCAGTTCTTC
D gene: -; J gene: TRBJ1-5; clone size: -; V gene: TRBV25-1; CDR3 protein: CASSDYSNQPQHF; CDR3 DNA: TGTGCCAGCAGTGATTATAGCAATCAGCCCCAGCATTTT
D gene: -; J gene: TRBJ1-6; clone size: -; V gene: TRBV20-1; CDR3 protein: CSAYMQTGNSPLHF; CDR3 DNA: TGCAGTGCCTATATGCAGACCGGGAATTCACCCCTCCACTTT
D gene: TRBD1; J gene: TRBJ2-4; clone size: -; V gene: TRBV27; CDR3 protein: CARLIPQGARNIQYF; CDR3 DNA: TGTGCCAGACTGATTCCGCAGGGGGCGCGGAACATTCAGTACTTC
D gene: -; J gene: TRBJ1-4; clone size: -; V gene: TRBV6-1; CDR3 protein: CASSEWVGQPYATNEKLFF; CDR3 DNA: TGTGCCAGCAGTGAATGGGTAGGGCAGCCCTATGCAACTAATGAAAAACTGTTTTTT
D gene: -; J gene: TRBJ2-3; clone size: few; V gene: TRBV10-3; CDR3 protein: CANREGGTSTDTQYF; CDR3 DNA: TGTGCCAACCGGGAAGGCGGGACTTCCACAGATACGCAGTATTTT
D gene: TRBD1; J gene: TRBJ1-2; clone size: -; V gene: TRBV5-1; CDR3 protein: CASSLAGTGGGYTF; CDR3 DNA: TGCGCCAGCAGCTTGGCCGGGACAGGAGGCGGCTACACCTTC
D gene: TRBD2; J gene: TRBJ2-1; clone size: -; V gene: TRBV2; CDR3 protein: CASSEARLAGYNEQFF; CDR3 DNA: TGTGCCAGCAGTGAAGCGCGTCTAGCGGGCTACAATGAGCAGTTCTTC
D gene: -; J gene: TRBJ1-1; clone size: -; V gene: TRBV6-5; CDR3 protein: CASSARGFEAFF; CDR3 DNA: TGTGCCAGCAGTGCTCGAGGGTTTGAAGCTTTCTTT
D gene: -; J gene: TRBJ2-6; clone size: -; V gene: TRBV2; CDR3 protein: CASKLGYSGANVLTF; CDR3 DNA: TGTGCCAGCAAGCTAGGCTACTCTGGGGCCAACGTCCTGACTTTC
D gene: TRBD1; J gene: TRBJ1-2; clone size: -; V gene: TRBV4-3; CDR3 protein: CASSITDRVDIYTF; CDR3 DNA: TGCGCCAGCAGCATCACGGACAGGGTTGATATCTACACCTTC
D gene: TRBD1; J gene: TRBJ2-7; clone size: few; V gene: TRBV7-9; CDR3 protein: CASSFIQGYHEQYF; CDR3 DNA: TGTGCCAGCAGCTTTATACAGGGGTACCACGAGCAGTACTTC